One sample yielded the 31 T cell receptor beta chains listed below, sequenced in a study of blood T cell repertoires in COVID-19. This table comes from immunoSEQ multiplex PCR, and its TCRdb copy is limited to in-frame clones, with some not included. The repertoire holds approximately 180,000 clones, with about 88% as singletons. The sequencing input was PBMCs or T cells enriched from blood (not recorded which). The receptors were sampled from a human donor with acute COVID-19. The donor label of this sample is uncertain.

The rearrangement links TRBV7-2 to TRBJ2-5, with D perhaps TRBD1 (6 bases). CDR3 size: 15 residues. The ends were cut back, 5 bases at V and 1 base at J, with 14 bases in the middle. Looked up from germline, CDR1 is SGHTA and CDR2 is FQGNSA. The CDR3 region is CASSRNRESQETQYF. The CDR3 DNA sequence: TGTGCCAGCAGCCGTAACAGGGAATCCCAAGAGACCCAGTACTTC.

This chain connects TRBV7-9 to TRBJ2-2; 8 nucleotides match TRBD1. The CDR3 is 13 amino acids. With V trimmed by 3 bases and J by 6 bases, 0 bases remained unmatched. Germline V gene lookup returns CDR1 SEHNR and CDR2 FQNEAQ (reference sequence). The CDR3 DNA reads as TGTGCCAGCAGCTTGACAGGGGCCGGGGAGCTGTTTTTT. Translating gives CASSLTGAGELFF.

The V call is TRBV11-3, the J call TRBJ2-5; the match to TRBD1 covers 9 bases. Germline V gene lookup returns CDR1 SGHNT and CDR2 YENEEA. The CDR3 sequence is 15 residues long. With 5 bases clipped from V and 2 bases from J, the junction kept 6 bases outside the gene matches. CDR3 nucleotide sequence: TGTGCCAGCAGCACTTCCGGGACAGGGCAAGAGACCCAGTACTTC. Translating gives CASSTSGTGQETQYF. Full variable domain (missing parts from reference TRBV11-3 and TRBJ2-5): EAGVVQSPRYKIIEKKQPVAFWCNPISGHNTLYWYLQNLGQGPELLIRYENEEAVDDSQLPKDRFSAERLKGVDSTLKIQPAELGDSAVYLCASSTSGTGQETQYFGPGTRLLVL.

V gene TRBV7-8 combines with J gene TRBJ1-2; D gene unclear. Germline V gene lookup returns CDR1 SGHVS and CDR2 FQNEAQ. V gave up 0 bases and J gave up 4 bases, with 12 bases separating them. This CDR3 is built from 15 residues. The CDR3 DNA is TGTGCCAGCAGCTTAGCGCTTCACTCCGCCTATGGCTACACCTTC. Amino acid sequence: CASSLALHSAYGYTF.

The chain uses TRBV7-3 and TRBJ2-1, with D possibly being TRBD1 (6 bases). Germline CDR1 and CDR2: SGHTA and FQGTGA. The CDR3 is 17 residues long. Trimming took off 0 bases at V and 0 bases at J, with 12 bases between the two ends. DNA of the CDR3: TGTGCCAGCAGCTTAACGGGGGCCTCATTCTCCTACAATGAGCAGTTCTTC. Translating it yields CASSLTGASFSYNEQFF.

This clone was observed once. V and J are TRBV7-2 and TRBJ1-2, with 7 positions matching TRBD1. Per germline, CDR1 SGHTA and CDR2 FQGNSA. CDR3 length equals 15 residues. Unmatched junction bases numbered 9, after V lost 1 base and J lost 7 bases. The CDR3 nucleotides read TGTGCCAGCAGCTTAGAAGTACAGGGGTCAGGTGGCTACACCTTC. Translating gives CASSLEVQGSGGYTF.

The genes are TRBV5-4 and TRBJ2-7, with D possibly matching TRBD2 (9 bases). Trimming stripped 4 bases from V and 6 bases from J, with 17 bases between. Germline CDR1 is SGHNT and CDR2 is YYREEE (reference sequence). This CDR3 spans 14 amino acids. The CDR3 region is CASSLAGQVGEQYF. The CDR3 DNA sequence: TGTGCCAGCAGCCTAGCGGGACAGGTCGGCGAGCAGTACTTC.

This chain connects TRBV9 to TRBJ1-2; 7 nucleotides align to TRBD1. This CDR3 region has 15 residues. CDR1 is SGDLS and CDR2 is YYNGEE in the germline V gene. V dropped 0 bases and J dropped 8; count of bases not matched to a gene: 10. The CDR3 loop reads CASSVEGQAGSGYTF. The CDR3 bases are TGTGCCAGCAGCGTAGAAGGACAGGCAGGATCCGGCTACACCTTC.

The chain recombines TRBV30 with TRBJ2-7, with TRBD1 matching 8 bases. The V gene end was trimmed by 5 bases and the J gene end by 3 bases; junction bases not matched to a gene: 6. The V gene's germline CDR1 is GTSNPN and CDR2 SVGIG (reference sequence). CDR3 length: 13 residues. Here the CDR3 reads CAWGRTGIYEQYF. The CDR3 DNA sequence: TGTGCCTGGGGGCGGACAGGGATCTACGAGCAGTACTTC.

This clone was counted once. The V gene is TRBV7-9, the J gene TRBJ2-1, with 9 bases fitting TRBD2. Germline-derived CDR1 and CDR2 are SEHNR and FQNEAQ (reference sequence). J lost 4 bases, V lost 4 bases, and 8 bases had no gene match. The CDR3 covers 16 residues. CDR3 sequence: CASSSTGLARYNEQFF. CDR3 nucleotide sequence: TGTGCCAGCAGCTCAACTGGACTAGCGAGATACAATGAGCAGTTCTTC.

The genes are TRBV14 and TRBJ2-7; 8 positions agree with TRBD2. V shed 8 bases and J 3 bases; nucleotides not matched to a gene: 0. The CDR3 runs to 11 residues. Germline values: CDR1 SGHDN, CDR2 FVKESK. The CDR3 spells CASRGGYEQYF. The DNA for the CDR3 is TGTGCCAGCCGGGGGGGCTACGAGCAGTACTTC.

The chain links TRBV18 to TRBJ1-2; 7 bases match TRBD1. This CDR3 is 14 amino acids long. Germline-derived CDR1 and CDR2 are KGHSH and LQKENI. Trimming cost V 3 bases and J 8 bases; bases outside gene matches: 9. The DNA for the CDR3 is TGTGCCAGCTCACCCGTGAGGGGGCCGGTCGGCTACACCTTC. It encodes CASSPVRGPVGYTF.

This chain uses TRBV4-2 with TRBJ1-2; 7 bases match TRBD1. The CDR3 is 16 amino acids. In germline, CDR1 is LGHNA, CDR2 YNFKEQ. Germline trimming cut 3 bases from V and 1 base from J; bases unmatched to any gene: 8. CDR3 loop: CASSQSGQEINYGYTF. In DNA, the CDR3 is TGTGCCAGCAGCCAGTCCGGACAGGAGATTAACTATGGCTACACCTTC.

Only one count was recorded for this clone. The chain is built from TRBV4-3 and TRBJ2-7; D is unclear. The V end was cut by 0 bases, the J end by 4 bases, with 13 bases between. Germline V gives CDR1 LGHNA, CDR2 YSLEER. The CDR3 sequence is 15 residues long. CDR3 region: CASSQESGGAYEQYF. Here the CDR3 DNA reads TGCGCCAGCAGCCAAGAATCCGGCGGCGCTTACGAGCAGTACTTC.

This clone was observed once. CDR3 residues: CASSERATNYGYTF. CDR3 sequence (DNA): TGTGCCAGCAGTGAACGAGCCACTAACTATGGCTACACCTTC. The J gene is TRBJ1-2, the V gene TRBV6-1; D ambiguous. The CDR3 loop spans 14 amino acids. Germline assignment: CDR1 MNHNS and CDR2 SASEGT. V was cut by 2 bases and J by 0 bases, with 7 bases left in between.

The chain is built from TRBV7-2 and TRBJ2-1; TRBD1 matches at 7 bases. Germline V gene lookup returns CDR1 SGHTA and CDR2 FQGNSA. This CDR3 spans 14 amino acids. V shed 4 bases and J 8 bases; nucleotides not matched to a gene: 8. The CDR3 region has the DNA TGTGCCAGCAGCTCTGAGGGGGCAGTCGATGAGCAGTTCTTC. It encodes CASSSEGAVDEQFF.

The rearrangement uses TRBV5-5 and TRBJ1-1, with TRBD1 identical over 7 bases. This CDR3 is 16 amino acids long. Trimming removed 0 bases from V and 1 base from J; junction bases left unmatched: 6. CDR1 SGHKS and CDR2 YYEKEE come from the germline V gene (reference sequence). The CDR3, as DNA: TGTGCCAGCAGCTTGGAGGGGGCCACACGGAACACTGAAGCTTTCTTT. This codes for CASSLEGATRNTEAFF.

The sample holds one count of this clone. The chain uses TRBV10-3 and TRBJ2-7; maybe TRBD2 (7 bases). The germline CDR1 and CDR2 sequences are ENHRY and SYGVKD. The CDR3 covers 12 residues. V lost 5 bases to trimming and J lost 6 bases, with 11 bases between them. CDR3 coding DNA: TGTGCCATCAGTAAGGGGGAGGGCGAGCAGTACTTC. Its translation is CAISKGEGEQYF.

The chain is built from TRBV5-1 and TRBJ2-3, with 7 bases identical to TRBD2. V trimming: 3 bases; J trimming: 0 bases; junction bases outside the gene matches: 7. CDR1 is SGHRS, CDR2 YFSETQ, per germline. The CDR3 runs 16 residues. In nucleotides, the CDR3 is TGCGCCAGCAGCTCTGGTAGCGGGCGGAGCACAGATACGCAGTATTTT. Its protein is CASSSGSGRSTDTQYF.

This clone was detected only once. The chain links TRBV9 to TRBJ2-5, with TRBD2 matching over 13 bases. Germline values: CDR1 SGDLS, CDR2 YYNGEE. This CDR3 region has 16 residues. V lost 4 bases to trimming and J lost 3 bases; unmatched junction nucleotides: 6. The chain's CDR3 is CASSTGTSGEKETQYF. DNA for the CDR3: TGTGCCAGCAGCACAGGGACTAGCGGGGAAAAAGAGACCCAGTACTTC.

This chain uses TRBV2 with TRBJ2-7, with a weak D call TRBD2 (5 bases). Germline V CDR1 and CDR2: SNHLY, FYNNEI. Between the trimmed V and J ends, which lost 2 bases and 6 bases, there was a span of 17 bases. The CDR3 extends over 15 amino acids. The CDR3 DNA reads TGTGCCAGCAGTGAATATGTTGACACCCGGGGCGAGCAGTACTTC. Amino acid sequence: CASSEYVDTRGEQYF. Variable domain in full (rest from reference TRBV2 and TRBJ2-7): EPEVTQTPSHQVTQMGQEVILRCVPISNHLYFYWYRQILGQKVEFLVSFYNNEISEKSEIFDDQFSVERPDGSNFTLKIRSTKLEDSAMYFCASSEYVDTRGEQYFGPGTRLTVT.

The rearrangement links TRBV4-2 to TRBJ2-2; perhaps TRBD2 as D (5 bases). There are 16 residues in the CDR3. V lost 0 bases and J lost 5, with 13 bases in between. Germline V gene sequence: CDR1 LGHNA, CDR2 YNFKEQ. This CDR3 reads CASSQEVLPGTGELFF. CDR3 DNA: TGTGCCAGCAGCCAAGAGGTGCTCCCGGGGACCGGGGAGCTGTTTTTT.

The gene calls are TRBV3-1 (or the pseudogene TRBV3-2) and TRBJ1-1; 10 bases map to TRBD1. Germline-derived CDR1 and CDR2 are LGHDT and YNNKEL (reference sequence). The CDR3 length is 12 residues. With V trimmed by 8 bases and J by 11 bases, 8 bases remained unmatched. CDR3 DNA: TGTGCCAGCGGCGGGACAGGGGCCGGGGCTTTCTTT. This gives the protein CASGGTGAGAFF.

The chain uses TRBV28 and TRBJ1-1, with 9 bases aligning to TRBD1. Germline CDR1 MDHEN, CDR2 SYDVKM. The trim removed 5 bases at V and 0 bases at J, leaving 1 base unmatched. The CDR3 has 14 residues. The DNA for the CDR3 is TGTGCCAGCAGTCGGGACAGGGTGAACACTGAAGCTTTCTTT. This sequence encodes CASSRDRVNTEAFF.

The rearrangement links TRBV19 to TRBJ1-3; D perhaps matches TRBD1 (6 bases). V shed 3 bases and J shed 2 bases, with 11 bases lying between them. This CDR3 has 15 amino acids. In germline, CDR1 is LNHDA, CDR2 SQIVND (reference sequence). Here the CDR3 reads CASSISGAAGNTIYF. CDR3 nucleotide sequence: TGTGCCAGTAGTATTTCAGGGGCCGCTGGAAACACCATATATTTT.

This clone was seen only once. V and J are TRBV18 and TRBJ2-7; weak D call: TRBD2 (6 bases). Trimming removed 2 bases at V and 2 bases at J, with 13 bases between. The CDR3 is made up of 15 amino acids. Per the germline V gene, CDR1 is KGHSH and CDR2 is LQKENI. CDR3 region: CASSPSSVTPYEQYF. The CDR3 DNA follows: TGTGCCAGCTCACCATCTAGCGTAACCCCCTACGAGCAGTACTTC.

The chain is built from TRBV6-5 and TRBJ1-6, with D perhaps TRBD1 (5 bases). The CDR3 has 14 amino acids. Germline V CDR1 and CDR2: MNHEY, SVGAGI. V was pared by 4 bases and J by 9 bases, with 13 bases between. CDR3 in DNA: TGTGCCAGCAGTTTGGCCAGGGAAGGTTCACCCCTCCACTTT. Amino acids: CASSLAREGSPLHF.

The gene calls are TRBV7-9 and TRBJ1-4; 8 bases are shared with TRBD1. The CDR3 loop spans 14 amino acids. CDR1 is SEHNR, CDR2 FQNEAQ, per germline (reference sequence). J was trimmed by 8 bases and V by 4 bases; bases with no gene match: 6. This chain's CDR3 is CASSSDRGHEKLFF. DNA for the CDR3: TGTGCCAGCAGCTCTGACAGGGGACACGAAAAACTGTTTTTT.

The chain carries TRBV7-2 and TRBJ2-5, with 10 bases aligning to TRBD2. Germline CDR1 SGHTA, CDR2 FQGNSA. CDR3 length: 16 residues. V lost 0 bases and J lost 2; bases outside the gene matches: 3. Here the CDR3 DNA reads TGTGCCAGCAGCTTAGCGGTAGCGGGGGGACAAGAGACCCAGTACTTC. Amino acid sequence: CASSLAVAGGQETQYF.

The chain joins TRBV10-3 to TRBJ2-3, with 9 bases aligning to TRBD2. Germline V CDR1 and CDR2: ENHRY, SYGVKD. V was clipped by 10 bases and J by 4 bases; unmatched bases: 6. The CDR3 is 13 amino acids. The CDR3 spells CATAGGPADTQYF. DNA for the CDR3: TGTGCCACCGCGGGGGGGCCCGCAGATACGCAGTATTTT.

This clone showed up just once. J is TRBJ2-7 and V is TRBV19, with D maybe TRBD2 (7 bases). Germline CDR1 is LNHDA and CDR2 is SQIVND (reference sequence). The CDR3 length is 14 residues. Trimming removed 6 bases from V and 6 bases from J, with 18 bases in between. CDR3 sequence (DNA): TGTGCCAGTAGCCTCTCCCAGGGGACTATCGAGCAGTACTTC. Amino acid sequence: CASSLSQGTIEQYF.